The rows below give T cell receptor beta chains drawn from one sample of a study of identifying expanded T cells in peripheral blood. This table comes from immunoSEQ multiplex PCR, and its TCRdb copy is limited to in-frame clones, with some not included. The sample lists approximately 110,000 clones; about 89% were seen once. Sequenced sample: blood. The receptor source for this set is a person aged 18-70 years in good health. Each CDR3 is given with its conserved first and last residue. The order of the fields is J gene, clone size, V gene, D gene, CDR3 DNA, CDR3 protein. A D gene is named only where the DNA matches it firmly. The size field is filled for only some rows; it gives once, few, many or a size class.

TRBJ2-2 | . | TRBV15 | . | TGTGCCACCAGCAGAGACTCGGGGTCCGGGGAGCTGTTTTTT | CATSRDSGSGELFF
TRBJ2-2 | . | TRBV19 | . | TGTGCCAGTAGTATTTGGGGGCGCACCGGGGAGCTGTTTTTT | CASSIWGRTGELFF
TRBJ2-3 | . | TRBV5-1 | . | TGCGCCAGCAGGGCAGGAGCGGTTAGCACAGATACGCAGTATTTT | CASRAGAVSTDTQYF
TRBJ1-4 | . | TRBV6-5 | . | TGTGCCAGCAGTTACTCGAGTGTAGACTTAGATGAAAAACTGTTTTTT | CASSYSSVDLDEKLFF
TRBJ2-7 | . | TRBV7-2 | . | TGTGCCAGCAGCCTAAGGGGGGGACGGAAAGGCTACGAGCAGTACTTC | CASSLRGGRKGYEQYF
TRBJ1-2 | . | TRBV11-2 | . | TGTGCCAGCTTCCACGACCGTACCATCCTTGGCTACACCTTC | CASFHDRTILGYTF
TRBJ1-4 | . | TRBV5-5 | . | TGTGCCAGCAGGGCAGATGCAACTAATGAAAAACTGTTTTTT | CASRADATNEKLFF
TRBJ2-7 | . | TRBV7-9 | . | TGTGCCAGCAGCCACCCCATGAAGGGCTACGAGCAGTACTTC | CASSHPMKGYEQYF
TRBJ1-2 | few | TRBV25-1 | . | TGTGCCAGCGAGGACATGGACTATGGCTACACCTTC | CASEDMDYGYTF
TRBJ1-2 | . | TRBV7-9 | TRBD1 | TGTGCCAGCAGCTTAGCGCTACAGGGGAACTATGGCTACACCTTC | CASSLALQGNYGYTF
TRBJ1-2 | . | TRBV10-3 | . | TGTGCCATCAGTGAGTCGGCGGGGTCAGTAGATGGCTACACCTTC | CAISESAGSVDGYTF
TRBJ1-5 | . | TRBV6-1 | . | TGTGCCAGCAGTGAAGCGGGGGCAACTGTCCCCCAGCATTTT | CASSEAGATVPQHF
TRBJ1-2 | . | TRBV2 | TRBD1 | TGTGCCAGCAGGGCGCGGACAGGGGATAACTATGGCTACACCTTC | CASRARTGDNYGYTF
TRBJ1-2 | . | TRBV27 | . | TGTGCCAGCAGTTTAAGGGGTAACTATGGCTACACCTTC | CASSLRGNYGYTF
TRBJ1-6 | few | TRBV13 | TRBD1 | TGTGCCAGCAGCTCGGGACAGGTAAACGCCCTCCACTTT | CASSSGQVNALHF
TRBJ2-3 | . | TRBV4-1 | . | TGCGCCAGCAGCCAAGAGACTGACGCAGGGGATACGCAGTATTTT | CASSQETDAGDTQYF
TRBJ2-7 | . | TRBV5-6 | . | TGTGCCAGCAGAAGGAGACCCGTCTACGAGCAGTACTTC | CASRRRPVYEQYF
TRBJ1-2 | . | TRBV28 | . | TGTGCCAGCACTCGACCCCGGCGTCAAACATTCGTAGGCTACACCTTC | CASTRPRRQTFVGYTF
TRBJ2-5 | . | TRBV1 | . | TGCACCAGCAGCCCCCAGGGACAGGGGAGACAAGAGACCCAGTACTTC | CTSSPQGQGRQETQYF
TRBJ1-6 | . | TRBV7-2 | . | TGTGCCAGCAGCTTAGCGTACTCACCCCTCCACTTT | CASSLAYSPLHF
TRBJ2-7 | . | TRBV5-4 | TRBD1 | TGTGCCAGCAGCCGACAGGGATCCCCCTACGAGCAGTACTTC | CASSRQGSPYEQYF
TRBJ2-3 | . | TRBV5-1 | . | TGCGCCAGCAGCCACGGGGGCGCTGACACAGATACGCAGTATTTT | CASSHGGADTDTQYF
TRBJ1-6 | . | TRBV27 | . | TGTGCCAGCAGTCCACTGGGGACCGATTCACCCCTCCACTTT | CASSPLGTDSPLHF
TRBJ2-5 | . | TRBV28 | TRBD2 | TGTGCCAGCAGTTTCTTCGGGGGGACCCTGGGGGAGACCCAGTACTTC | CASSFFGGTLGETQYF
TRBJ1-1 | . | TRBV11-2 | . | TGTGCCAGCAGCTTAGATATCAGGGATGAAGCTTTCTTT | CASSLDIRDEAFF
TRBJ1-2 | . | TRBV4-1 | TRBD1 | TGCGCCAGCAGCCCTACATTGACAGGGGGACCATATGGCTACACCTTC | CASSPTLTGGPYGYTF
TRBJ1-1 | . | TRBV10-3 | . | TGTGCCATCAGCGGGGCACGGGAGGGAGAGAGCACTGAAGCTTTCTTT | CAISGAREGESTEAFF
TRBJ1-6 | . | TRBV5-4 | TRBD1 | TGTGCCAGCAGCCCAGGACAGGGTGGGTCACCCCTCCACTTT | CASSPGQGGSPLHF
TRBJ2-1 | . | TRBV6-1 | . | TGTGCCAGCAGTGAAGGAGGGGCGACGTACCGGGGCTCCTACAATGAGCAGTTCTTC | CASSEGGATYRGSYNEQFF
TRBJ2-5 | once | TRBV6-5 | . | TGTGCCAGCAGTTACTTAGGGTCAGCGTACCAAGAGACCCAGTACTTC | CASSYLGSAYQETQYF
TRBJ2-3 | . | TRBV19 | . | TGTGCCAGTAGTCCTAACACAGATACGCAGTATTTT | CASSPNTDTQYF
TRBJ2-2 | . | TRBV5-4 | TRBD2 | TGTGCCAGCAGCCTGCCCCGGGGGGGGAACACCGGGGAGCTGTTTTTT | CASSLPRGGNTGELFF
TRBJ1-1 | . | TRBV5-1 | . | TGCGCCAGCAGCTCAGGACAGCCGAACACTGAAGCTTTCTTT | CASSSGQPNTEAFF
TRBJ2-7 | . | TRBV11-2 | . | TGTGCCAGCAGCTTAGGACAGGGAGGCTACGAGCAGTACTTC | CASSLGQGGYEQYF
TRBJ2-7 | once | TRBV7-2 | TRBD1 | TGTGCCAGCAGCTCCAGGACAGGGATCACACAGTACTTC | CASSSRTGITQYF
TRBJ1-5 | . | TRBV6-5 | TRBD1 | TGTGCCAGCAGTTACTCCTGGACAGGGCATAGTCCCCAGCATTTT | CASSYSWTGHSPQHF
TRBJ2-5 | . | TRBV28 | . | TGTGCCAGCAGTTCAGAGGGGGGGGCCAGGGAGACCCAGTACTTC | CASSSEGGARETQYF
TRBJ2-1 | . | TRBV9 | TRBD2 | TGTGCCAGCAGCGTAGGTGGAAGGGGAGCGGGGGGCCGAAATGAGCAGTTCTTC | CASSVGGRGAGGRNEQFF
TRBJ2-3 | . | TRBV6-6 | . | TGTGCCAGCATAGCGCAGGATACGCAGTATTTT | CASIAQDTQYF
TRBJ1-5 | . | TRBV5-6 | . | TGTGCCAGCAGCTTGGGGGGTTTAAGCAATCAGCCCCAGCATTTT | CASSLGGLSNQPQHF
TRBJ1-5 | . | TRBV4-3 | TRBD1 | TGCGCCAGCAGCCAAGATAGCAGGGGGAATCAGCCCCAGCATTTT | CASSQDSRGNQPQHF
TRBJ2-3 | . | TRBV5-6 | TRBD1 | TGTGCCAGCAGCTTGGTTGGGACAGGGTCGATGGATACGCAGTATTTT | CASSLVGTGSMDTQYF
TRBJ2-1 | . | TRBV5-1 | TRBD2 | TGCGCCAGCCGCTCCGGCGGGGGGGCCTACAATGAGCAGTTCTTC | CASRSGGGAYNEQFF
TRBJ1-4 | . | TRBV7-9 | TRBD1 | TGTGCCAGCAGCTTAGGAGCAGGGGGCGAAAAACTGTTTTTT | CASSLGAGGEKLFF
TRBJ2-3 | . | TRBV6-6 | . | TGTGCCAGCAGTTACCCGCGTGAGGACAGCACAGATACGCAGTATTTT | CASSYPREDSTDTQYF
TRBJ1-2 | . | TRBV6-1 | TRBD1 | TGTGCCAGCAGTGAAGCGGGGGTGACAGGGCCCTATGGCTACACCTTC | CASSEAGVTGPYGYTF
TRBJ2-1 | once | TRBV6-6 | . | TGTGCCAGCAGTTACCCCCCGAGGGCAGTATACAATGAGCAGTTCTTC | CASSYPPRAVYNEQFF
TRBJ2-7 | few | TRBV11-2 | TRBD1 | TGTGCCAGCAGCTTAGGGACAGGGGGCGAGCAGTACTTC | CASSLGTGGEQYF
TRBJ2-7 | . | TRBV23-1 | TRBD1 | TGCGCCATTACCGCCGGGACAGGGGTCCCGAGGTACTTC | CAITAGTGVPRYF
TRBJ2-1 | . | TRBV25-1 | . | TGTGCCAGCAGTGACCTTGGCGGGGGCGGTAATGAGCAGTTCTTC | CASSDLGGGGNEQFF
TRBJ2-1 | . | TRBV9 | TRBD2 | TGTGCCAGCAGCGTTGGTAGCGGGGGGAACAATGAGCAGTTCTTC | CASSVGSGGNNEQFF
TRBJ2-3 | . | TRBV23-1 | . | TGCGCCAGCAGTCTGTCGGACTCCGATAGCACAGATACGCAGTATTTT | CASSLSDSDSTDTQYF
TRBJ1-5 | . | TRBV6-1 | . | TGTGCCAGCAGTGAACCTCGACAACCCAGGCCCCAGCATTTT | CASSEPRQPRPQHF
TRBJ1-3 | . | TRBV2 | . | TGTGCCAGCAGGCGGGGGGCTGGAAACACCATATATTTT | CASRRGAGNTIYF
TRBJ1-1 | . | TRBV29-1 | . | TGCAGCGTCTCGGCCGGGCCGGGCACTGAAGCTTTCTTT | CSVSAGPGTEAFF
TRBJ2-1 | . | TRBV9 | . | TGTGCCAGCAGCGTAGACTCAGGGGCATACAATGAGCAGTTCTTC | CASSVDSGAYNEQFF
TRBJ2-7 | . | TRBV6-1 | TRBD2 | TGTGCCAGCAGGGGCCGCGGGGGGCCCTCCTACGAGCAGTACTTC | CASRGRGGPSYEQYF
TRBJ2-3 | . | TRBV5-4 | . | TGTGCCAGCAGCTTGGGAGGGGGGGGTATGCCAGATACGCAGTATTTT | CASSLGGGGMPDTQYF
TRBJ1-1 | . | TRBV5-5 | . | TGTGCCAGCAGCTTCGCCAGGGTGGGCACTGAAGCTTTCTTT | CASSFARVGTEAFF